This TCR beta chain was sequenced for a study of graft-versus-host responses after intestinal transplantation. Study-level information: Grafts that recipients had were multivisceral, liver-intestinal, or isolated intestinal transplants. For around 3 years after anti-thymocyte globulin induction, all recipients took tacrolimus and steroids. The study's findings and limits: Some GvH clones appeared in ileal mucosa or blood before recipient bone marrow. Within allografts, high graft-versus-host to host-versus-graft clonal ratios were seen among patients with graft-donor T cell macrochimerism.

The V and J ends lost 5 bases and 5 bases, in that order; junction bases with no gene match: 7. Germline-derived CDR1 and CDR2 are WSHSY and SAAADI. This CDR3 comprises 15 residues. For this clone: Its antigen is as yet unknown.

The assay was immunoSEQ multiplex PCR, and TCRdb's table has in-frame clones only and misses some. The sample lists 35,000 to 40,000 clones, approximately 96% seen once, with 0.75% to 0.95% in the top ten. The sequence derives from a human patient who received an intestinal transplant, so some T cells may come from the graft donor. V usage is TRBV10-2 and J usage is TRBJ2-1; 9 nucleotides agree with TRBD2. The sample in question was PBMCs, obtained 16 days after intestinal transplant. In DNA, the CDR3 is TGCGCCAGCAGTTTAGCGGGAGTAACGAACAATGAGCAGTTCTTC. Its protein is CASSLAGVTNNEQFF.